These 23 T cell receptor beta chains came from one sample sequenced in a study of beta chain features in type 1 diabetes. Expressed TCRB transcripts were sequenced after all isolated RNA was converted to cDNA. Repertoires were generated with immunoSEQ multiplex PCR, while TCRdb's copy carries only in-frame clones and drops some. The data contain hundreds of thousands of clones, 15% to 18% of them singletons. Input material: naive CD4+ T cells from blood. The receptors were sampled from a young man in good health.

This clone was seen a handful of times. J is TRBJ2-7 and V is TRBV21-1; TRBD1 is the table's D call, not checked against the DNA. TRBV21-1 is recorded as a pseudogene. CDR3 length: 14 residues. CDR3 protein: CANEKETGSYEQYF. CDR3 sequence (DNA): TGTGCCAATGAAAAAGAGACAGGGTCCTACGAGCAGTACTTC.

V gene TRBV7-9 combines with J gene TRBJ1-1; TRBD1 is a possible D gene (5 bases). This CDR3 is 16 amino acids long. V lost 5 bases and J lost 0, with 16 bases in between. CDR1 and CDR2 from the germline V gene are SEHNR and FQNEAQ (reference sequence). CDR3 sequence: CASSLGAGKMNTEAFF. In nucleotides, the CDR3 is TGTGCCAGCAGCCTCGGGGCAGGGAAGATGAACACTGAAGCTTTCTTT.

As concerns this clone: Other nucleotide sequences in the sample specify the same CDR3. The chain is built from TRBV2 and TRBJ2-7, with TRBD2 matching 8 bases. The V and J ends lost 6 bases and 3 bases, in that order; junction bases with no gene match: 1. The CDR3 contains 12 residues. Per the germline V gene, CDR1 is SNHLY and CDR2 is FYNNEI. The CDR3 loop reads CASSGTSYEQYF. CDR3 in DNA: TGTGCCAGCAGCGGGACTAGCTACGAGCAGTACTTC.

This sequence joins TRBV7-2 and TRBJ2-2; tentative D call: TRBD2 (6 bases). The CDR3 spans 15 residues. Germline CDR1 reads SGHTA; CDR2 reads FQGNSA. Trimming took off 0 bases at V and 1 base at J, with 6 bases between the two ends. CDR3 residues: CASSLARENTGELFF. Here the CDR3 DNA reads TGTGCCAGCAGCTTAGCGCGGGAGAACACCGGGGAGCTGTTTTTT.

There are a few counts of this clone. The chain carries TRBV4-3 and TRBJ1-1; D gene unclear. The V gene's germline CDR1 is LGHNA and CDR2 YSLEER. Trimming shortened V by 3 bases and J by 3 bases, and 14 bases separated the two germline ends. The CDR3 is made up of 15 amino acids. As DNA, the CDR3 is TGCGCCAGCAGCCAGTCGTCAGGCCCGCACACTGAAGCTTTCTTT. Translated, it gives CASSQSSGPHTEAFF.

This clone was detected only a few times. The J gene is TRBJ2-7, the V gene TRBV5-6; 9 positions match TRBD1. After removal of 4 bases from V and 3 bases from J, the junction contained 5 bases not matched to a gene. The CDR3 runs to 14 residues. CDR1 SGHDT and CDR2 YYEEEE come from the germline V gene. The CDR3 nucleotides are TGTGCCAGCAGCGCGACAGGGGGAGGCTACGAGCAGTACTTC. Translation gives CASSATGGGYEQYF.

This clone has more than one count but fewer than ten. This sample also contains other DNA sequences that code for the same CDR3. J is TRBJ2-7 and V is TRBV5-6; no firm D call. This CDR3 region has 13 residues. V gave up 2 bases and J gave up 3 bases, with 9 bases separating them. From germline, CDR1 is SGHDT and CDR2 YYEEEE. CDR3 nucleotides: TGTGCCAGCAGCTTAGGCCGCAGCTACGAGCAGTACTTC. This codes for CASSLGRSYEQYF.

V and J are TRBV28 and TRBJ2-1, with D hard to call. Germline V lookup: CDR1 MDHEN, CDR2 SYDVKM. CDR3 size: 12 residues. The V end lost 4 bases, the J end lost 11 bases, and 12 bases lay between the germline ends. The CDR3 DNA sequence: TGTGCCAGCAGTTCGGCACAGAGAAAGCAGTTCTTC. Amino acids: CASSSAQRKQFF.

This clone has only a few counts. This chain uses TRBV27 with TRBJ1-2; 7 bases match TRBD1. Germline CDR1 and CDR2: MNHEY and SMNVEV (reference sequence). Trimming at V came to 0 bases and at J to 3 bases, leaving 4 bases not matched to a gene. The CDR3 totals 15 residues. For the CDR3, the DNA is TGTGCCAGCAGTTTATCAGGACAGGCGCACTATGGCTACACCTTC. This codes for CASSLSGQAHYGYTF.

A few counts support this clone. The chain carries TRBV6-5 and TRBJ1-3, with D possibly being TRBD1 (5 bases). The CDR3 extends over 13 amino acids. Per the germline V gene, CDR1 is MNHEY and CDR2 is SVGAGI. The V end lost 7 bases, the J end lost 6 bases, and 13 bases lay between the germline ends. CDR3 coding DNA: TGTGCCAGCACCTCAGGGCTGTCAAACACCATATATTTT. It yields the protein CASTSGLSNTIYF.

This clone has more than one count but fewer than ten. This chain connects TRBV4-3 to TRBJ2-7, with TRBD1 matching 8 bases. The CDR3 spans 15 residues. Trimming at V came to 6 bases and at J to 2 bases, leaving 9 bases not matched to a gene. In germline, CDR1 is LGHNA, CDR2 YSLEER. DNA for the CDR3: TGCGCCAGCAGTTTAGGACAGGGACCTACCTACGAGCAGTACTTC. Its translation: CASSLGQGPTYEQYF.

This clone was seen a handful of times. The chain recombines TRBV5-4 with TRBJ1-4, with D perhaps TRBD1 (5 bases). V lost 0 bases, J lost 8 bases, and 14 bases lay in between. The germline V gene encodes CDR1 SGHNT and CDR2 YYREEE (reference sequence). This CDR3 is built from 15 residues. The CDR3 sequence is CASSLVAQGREKLFF. Here the CDR3 DNA reads TGTGCCAGCAGCTTGGTCGCGCAGGGCCGCGAAAAACTGTTTTTT.

This clone has more than one count but fewer than ten. The chain joins TRBV9 to TRBJ1-6; TRBD1 aligns across 10 bases. This CDR3 has 16 residues. The germline CDR1 and CDR2 sequences are SGDLS and YYNGEE. J lost 9 bases, V lost 3 bases, and 9 bases had no gene match. The CDR3 loop is CASSDRDRGLGSPLHF. CDR3 nucleotides: TGTGCCAGCAGCGACCGGGACAGGGGTTTGGGTTCACCCCTCCACTTT. The full variable domain, completed using reference TRBV9 and TRBJ1-6, is DSGVTQTPKHLITATGQRVTLRCSPRSGDLSVYWYQQSLDQGLQFLIQYYNGEERAKGNILERFSAQQFPDLHSELNLSSLELGDSALYFCASSDRDRGLGSPLHFGNGTRLTVT.

The chain joins TRBV30 to TRBJ2-6; D uncertain. The V end lost 0 bases, the J end lost 2 bases, and 8 bases lay between the germline ends. CDR3 size: 15 residues. Per the germline V gene, CDR1 is GTSNPN and CDR2 is SVGIG (reference sequence). The CDR3 nucleotides are TGTGCCTGGAGTGTTTGGGTTGCTGGGGCCAACGTCCTGACTTTC. Amino acids: CAWSVWVAGANVLTF.

The chain combines TRBV5-4 with TRBJ2-3; a weak D match, TRBD2 (6 bases). The CDR3 has 14 residues. Germline CDR1 is SGHNT and CDR2 is YYREEE (reference sequence). V was shortened by 3 bases and J by 2 bases, with 10 bases between the two germline ends. The CDR3 here is CASSWDLNTDTQYF. Written as DNA, the CDR3 is TGTGCCAGCAGCTGGGACTTAAACACAGATACGCAGTATTTT.

Of note for this clone: Other DNA sequences in this sample translate to the same CDR3. The chain combines TRBV7-3 with TRBJ1-2, with D possibly matching TRBD1 (5 bases). The CDR3 length is 14 residues. The germline gives CDR1 SGHTA, CDR2 FQGTGA. The V gene lost 6 bases and the J gene lost 2 bases, with 13 bases spanning the gap. The CDR3 protein is CASSLGTGNYGYTF. The CDR3 DNA follows: TGTGCCAGCAGTCTCGGGACCGGAAACTATGGCTACACCTTC.

V and J are TRBV9 and TRBJ2-3; D is uncertain. V lost 2 bases, J lost 3 bases, and 7 bases lay in between. CDR1 and CDR2 from the germline V gene are SGDLS and YYNGEE. The CDR3 extends over 13 amino acids. The CDR3 nucleotides read TGTGCCAGCAGCGTCCTCCCGACAGATACGCAGTATTTT. This translates into CASSVLPTDTQYF.

V gene TRBV18 combines with J gene TRBJ2-7; 7 bases agree with TRBD2. Germline V gene lookup returns CDR1 KGHSH and CDR2 LQKENI. The CDR3 is 14 residues long. The V gene end was trimmed by 0 bases and the J gene end by 5 bases; junction bases not matched to a gene: 4. The CDR3 loop reads CASSPPAGKDEQYF. As DNA, the CDR3 is TGTGCCAGCTCACCACCAGCGGGGAAGGACGAGCAGTACTTC. Full variable domain (remainder filled in from reference TRBV18 and TRBJ2-7): NAGVMQNPRHLVRRRGQEARLRCSPMKGHSHVYWYRQLPEEGLKFMVYLQKENIIDESGMPKERFSAEFPKEGPSILRIQQVVRGDSAAYFCASSPPAGKDEQYFGPGTRLTVT.

The CDR3 sequence: CASSSFRGVIEAFF. The DNA for the CDR3 is TGCGCCAGCAGCTCCTTTAGAGGGGTGATTGAAGCTTTCTTT. The chain links TRBV5-1 to TRBJ1-1, with D maybe TRBD1 (5 bases). The V end lost 3 bases, the J end lost 7 bases, and 16 bases lay between the germline ends. CDR1 is SGHRS, CDR2 YFSETQ, per germline. CDR3 size: 14 residues.

The V call is TRBV27, the J call TRBJ2-4, with a possible D match to TRBD1 (6 bases). This CDR3 is 17 amino acids long. Germline V gene sequence: CDR1 MNHEY, CDR2 SMNVEV (reference sequence). Trimming shortened V by 5 bases and J by 0 bases, and 17 bases separated the two germline ends. DNA for the CDR3: TGTGCCAGCAGTCCCTTTACGGGACACCAAGCCAAAAACATTCAGTACTTC. Protein: CASSPFTGHQAKNIQYF.

This rearrangement joins TRBV29-1 to TRBJ2-3; TRBD2 matches 8 bases. The germline gives CDR1 SQVTM, CDR2 ANQGSEA. The J segment lost 2 bases and the V segment lost 4 bases, leaving 8 bases of the junction unmatched. The CDR3 covers 15 residues. CDR3 protein: CSVGVLADYTDTQYF. The CDR3 DNA sequence: TGCAGCGTTGGCGTACTAGCGGACTACACAGATACGCAGTATTTT.

Here the CDR3 reads CASSPSGTGGASTGELFF. The CDR3 DNA reads as TGTGCCAGCAGCCCCTCCGGGACAGGGGGCGCGAGCACCGGGGAGCTGTTTTTT. This chain links TRBV7-3 with TRBJ2-2, with 12 bases that match TRBD1. The CDR3 extends over 18 amino acids. Germline V gives CDR1 SGHTA, CDR2 FQGTGA. J gave up 4 bases and V 5 bases, and 11 bases lay outside the gene matches.

V gene TRBV4-1 combines with J gene TRBJ2-5; TRBD1 matches 7 bases. The J call is uncertain, as TRBJ2-7 better fits the DNA end. The length of the CDR3 is 13 residues. From germline, CDR1 is MGHRA and CDR2 YSYEKL. In DNA form, the CDR3 reads TGCGCCAGCAGCCGGGACAGTATCTACGAGCAGTACTTC. It encodes CASSRDSIYEQYF.